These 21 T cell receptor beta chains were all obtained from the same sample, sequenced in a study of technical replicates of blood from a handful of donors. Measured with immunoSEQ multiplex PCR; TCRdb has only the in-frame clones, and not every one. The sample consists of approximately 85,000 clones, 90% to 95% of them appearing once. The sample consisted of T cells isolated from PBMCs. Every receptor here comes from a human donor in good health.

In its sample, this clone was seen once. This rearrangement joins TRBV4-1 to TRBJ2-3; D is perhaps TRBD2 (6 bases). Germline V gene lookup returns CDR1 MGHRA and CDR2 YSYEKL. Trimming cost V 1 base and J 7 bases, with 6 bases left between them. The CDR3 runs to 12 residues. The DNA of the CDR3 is TGCGCCAGCAGCCAAGGGACTAATACGCAGTATTTT. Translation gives CASSQGTNTQYF.

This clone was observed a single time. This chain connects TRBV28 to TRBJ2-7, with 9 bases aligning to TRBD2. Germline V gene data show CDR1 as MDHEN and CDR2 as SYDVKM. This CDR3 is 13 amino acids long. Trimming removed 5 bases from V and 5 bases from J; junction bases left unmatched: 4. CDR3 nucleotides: TGTGCCAGCAGTGAGGGGACTAGCAACGAGCAGTACTTC. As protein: CASSEGTSNEQYF.

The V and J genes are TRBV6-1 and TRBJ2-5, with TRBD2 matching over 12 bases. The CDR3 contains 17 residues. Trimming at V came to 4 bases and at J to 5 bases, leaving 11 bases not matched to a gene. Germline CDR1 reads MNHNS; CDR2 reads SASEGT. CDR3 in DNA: TGTGCCAGCAGTGTATCGGCTAGCGGGAGGGCCCTGGAGACCCAGTACTTC. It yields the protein CASSVSASGRALETQYF.

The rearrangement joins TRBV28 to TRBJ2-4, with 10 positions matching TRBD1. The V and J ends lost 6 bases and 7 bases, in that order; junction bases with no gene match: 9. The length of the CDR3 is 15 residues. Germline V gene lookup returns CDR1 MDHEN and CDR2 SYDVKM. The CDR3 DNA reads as TGTGCCAGCAGCTCAGCTGGGACAGGGGAGAACATTCAGTACTTC. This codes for CASSSAGTGENIQYF. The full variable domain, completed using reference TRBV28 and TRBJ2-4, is DVKVTQSSRYLVKRTGEKVFLECVQDMDHENMFWYRQDPGLGLRLIYFSYDVKMKEKGDIPEGYSVSREKKERFSLILESASTNQTSMYLCASSSAGTGENIQYFGAGTRLSVL.

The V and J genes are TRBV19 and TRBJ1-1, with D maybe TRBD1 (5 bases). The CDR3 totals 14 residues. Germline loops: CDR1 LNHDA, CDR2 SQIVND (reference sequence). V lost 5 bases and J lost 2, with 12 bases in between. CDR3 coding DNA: TGTGCCAGTAGTCCGTGGGGGGGTAACACTGAAGCTTTCTTT. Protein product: CASSPWGGNTEAFF.

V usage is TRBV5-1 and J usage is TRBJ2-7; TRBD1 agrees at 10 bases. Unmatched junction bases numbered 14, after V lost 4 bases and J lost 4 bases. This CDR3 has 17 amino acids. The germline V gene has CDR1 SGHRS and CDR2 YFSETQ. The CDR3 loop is CASSPKTTGTGAYEQYF. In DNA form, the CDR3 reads TGCGCCAGCAGCCCTAAAACAACCGGGACAGGGGCTTACGAGCAGTACTTC.

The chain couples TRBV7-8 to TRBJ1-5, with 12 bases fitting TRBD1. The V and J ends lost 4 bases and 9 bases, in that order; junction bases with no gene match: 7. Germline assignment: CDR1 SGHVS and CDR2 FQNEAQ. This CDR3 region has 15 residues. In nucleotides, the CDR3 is TGTGCCAGCAGCTCCAGGGACAGGGGGCTTGGGCCCCAGCATTTT. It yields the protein CASSSRDRGLGPQHF.

The CDR3 DNA reads as TGTGCCTGGAGTGCCTCACCGGGGGGCCCAGATACGCAGTATTTT. Translating gives CAWSASPGGPDTQYF. The rearrangement uses TRBV30 and TRBJ2-3; D is possibly TRBD2 (7 bases). The germline V and J ends were trimmed by 1 base and 4 bases, with 15 bases remaining between them. Germline V gene lookup returns CDR1 GTSNPN and CDR2 SVGIG (reference sequence). CDR3 size: 15 residues.

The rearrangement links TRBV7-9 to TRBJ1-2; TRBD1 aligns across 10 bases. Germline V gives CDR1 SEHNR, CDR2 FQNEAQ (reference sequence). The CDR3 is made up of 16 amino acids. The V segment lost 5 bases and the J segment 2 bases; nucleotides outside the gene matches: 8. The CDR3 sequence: CASSPPGTGENYGYTF. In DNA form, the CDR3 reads TGTGCCAGCAGCCCACCAGGGACAGGGGAAAACTATGGCTACACCTTC.

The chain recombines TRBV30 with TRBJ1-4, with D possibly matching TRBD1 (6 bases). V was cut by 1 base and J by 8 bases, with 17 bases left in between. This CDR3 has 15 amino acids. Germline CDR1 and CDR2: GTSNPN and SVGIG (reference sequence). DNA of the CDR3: TGTGCCTGGAGTGAAATCAGGGGTCGAGTGGAAAAACTGTTTTTT. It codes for CAWSEIRGRVEKLFF.

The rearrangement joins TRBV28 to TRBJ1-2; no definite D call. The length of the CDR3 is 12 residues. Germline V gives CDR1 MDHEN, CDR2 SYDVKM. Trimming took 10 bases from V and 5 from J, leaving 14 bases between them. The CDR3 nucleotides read TGTGCCATCCGGCAAGGGAGATATGGCTACACCTTC. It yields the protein CAIRQGRYGYTF.

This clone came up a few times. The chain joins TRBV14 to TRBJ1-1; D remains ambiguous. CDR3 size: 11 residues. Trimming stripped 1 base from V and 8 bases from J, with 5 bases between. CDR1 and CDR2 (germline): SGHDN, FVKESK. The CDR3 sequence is CASSQAPEAFF. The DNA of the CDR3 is TGTGCCAGCAGCCAAGCCCCAGAAGCTTTCTTT.

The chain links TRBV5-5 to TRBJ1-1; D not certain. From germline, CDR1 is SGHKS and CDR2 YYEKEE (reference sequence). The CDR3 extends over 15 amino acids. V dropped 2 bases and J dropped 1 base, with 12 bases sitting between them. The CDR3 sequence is CASSLMRSGNTEAFF. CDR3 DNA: TGTGCCAGCAGCTTAATGCGTTCAGGGAACACTGAAGCTTTCTTT.

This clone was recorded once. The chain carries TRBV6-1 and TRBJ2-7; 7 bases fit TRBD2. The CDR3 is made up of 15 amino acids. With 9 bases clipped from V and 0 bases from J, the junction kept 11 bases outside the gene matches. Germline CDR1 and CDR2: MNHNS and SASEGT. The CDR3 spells CASIYLAASSYEQYF. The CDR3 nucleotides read TGTGCCAGTATCTACCTAGCGGCTAGCTCCTACGAGCAGTACTTC.

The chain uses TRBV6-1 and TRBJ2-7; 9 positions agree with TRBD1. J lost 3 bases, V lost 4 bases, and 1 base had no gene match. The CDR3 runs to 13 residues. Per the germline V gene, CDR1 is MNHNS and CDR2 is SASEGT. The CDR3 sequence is CASSGTGVYEQYF. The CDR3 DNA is TGTGCCAGCAGTGGGACAGGGGTCTACGAGCAGTACTTC.

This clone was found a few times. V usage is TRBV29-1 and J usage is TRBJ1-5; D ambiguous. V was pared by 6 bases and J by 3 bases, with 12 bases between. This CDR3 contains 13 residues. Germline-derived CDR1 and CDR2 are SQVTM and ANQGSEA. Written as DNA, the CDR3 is TGCAGCGTGGCCTTCAGGAACAATCAGCCCCAGCATTTT. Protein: CSVAFRNNQPQHF.

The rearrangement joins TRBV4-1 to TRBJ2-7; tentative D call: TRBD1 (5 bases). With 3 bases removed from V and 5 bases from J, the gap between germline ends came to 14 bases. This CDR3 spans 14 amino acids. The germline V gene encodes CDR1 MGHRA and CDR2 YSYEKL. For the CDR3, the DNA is TGCGCCAGCAGCCACCTGCAGGGTTTGAACGAGCAGTACTTC. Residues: CASSHLQGLNEQYF.

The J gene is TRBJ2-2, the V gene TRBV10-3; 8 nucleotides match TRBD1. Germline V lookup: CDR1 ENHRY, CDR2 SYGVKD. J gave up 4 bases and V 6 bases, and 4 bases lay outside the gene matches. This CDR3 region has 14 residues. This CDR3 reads CAIRAGTGTGELFF. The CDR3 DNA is TGTGCCATCAGAGCCGGGACAGGCACCGGGGAGCTGTTTTTT.

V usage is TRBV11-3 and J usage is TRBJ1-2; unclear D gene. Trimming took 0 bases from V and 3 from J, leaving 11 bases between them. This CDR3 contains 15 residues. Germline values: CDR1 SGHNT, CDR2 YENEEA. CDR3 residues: CASSLDIRGDYGYTF. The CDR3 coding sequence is TGTGCCAGCAGCTTAGATATACGTGGAGACTATGGCTACACCTTC.

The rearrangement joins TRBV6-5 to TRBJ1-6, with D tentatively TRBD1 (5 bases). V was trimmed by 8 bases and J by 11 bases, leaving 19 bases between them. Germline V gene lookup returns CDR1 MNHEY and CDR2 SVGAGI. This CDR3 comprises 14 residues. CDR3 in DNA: TGTGCCAGCCGATTTGGGACTCCGTGGGCACCCCTCCACTTT. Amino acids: CASRFGTPWAPLHF.

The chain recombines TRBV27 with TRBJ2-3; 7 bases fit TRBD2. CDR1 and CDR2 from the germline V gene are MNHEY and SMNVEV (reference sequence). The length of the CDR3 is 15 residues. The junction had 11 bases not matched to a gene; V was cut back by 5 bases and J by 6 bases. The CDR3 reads CASSPQRDPWDTQYF. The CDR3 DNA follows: TGTGCCAGCAGTCCCCAGCGGGACCCGTGGGATACGCAGTATTTT.